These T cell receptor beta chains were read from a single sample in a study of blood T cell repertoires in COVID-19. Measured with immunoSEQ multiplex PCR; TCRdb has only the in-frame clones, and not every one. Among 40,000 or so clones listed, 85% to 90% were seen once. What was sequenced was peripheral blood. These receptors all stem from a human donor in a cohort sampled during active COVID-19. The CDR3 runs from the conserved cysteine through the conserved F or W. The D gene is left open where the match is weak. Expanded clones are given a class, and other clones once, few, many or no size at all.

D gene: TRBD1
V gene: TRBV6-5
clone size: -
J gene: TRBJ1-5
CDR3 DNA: TGTGCCAGCAGTAGTAGGACAGGTCCGTACCAGCCCCAGCATTTT
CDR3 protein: CASSSRTGPYQPQHF

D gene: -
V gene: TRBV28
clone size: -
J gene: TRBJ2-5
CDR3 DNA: TGTGCCAGCAGCGAACTACAAGAGACCCAGTACTTC
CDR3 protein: CASSELQETQYF

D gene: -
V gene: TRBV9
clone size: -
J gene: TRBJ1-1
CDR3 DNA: TGTGCCAGCAGCCATAGTAGAACTCCCAATCCGAACACTGAAGCTTTCTTT
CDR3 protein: CASSHSRTPNPNTEAFF

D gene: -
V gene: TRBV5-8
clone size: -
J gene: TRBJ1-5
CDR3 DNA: TGTGCCAGCAGCTTGGAGGGACACTCCCCCAGGACGCCCCAGCATTTT
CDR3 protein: CASSLEGHSPRTPQHF

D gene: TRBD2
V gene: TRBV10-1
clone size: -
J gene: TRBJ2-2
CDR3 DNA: TGCGCCAGCAGTGAGAATTGGAGTCGGGGCGAGCGGGGGGGCCTAAACACCGGGGAGCTGTTTTTT
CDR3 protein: CASSENWSRGERGGLNTGELFF

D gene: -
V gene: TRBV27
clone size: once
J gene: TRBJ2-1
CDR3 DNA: TGTGCCAGCAAAAACCACTCGCTAAGCTCCTACAATGAGCAGTTCTTC
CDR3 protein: CASKNHSLSSYNEQFF

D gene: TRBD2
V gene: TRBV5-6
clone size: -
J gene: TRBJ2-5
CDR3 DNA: TGTGCCAGCAGCCCCCCCGGGGGGAAGGTAGAGACCCAGTACTTC
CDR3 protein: CASSPPGGKVETQYF

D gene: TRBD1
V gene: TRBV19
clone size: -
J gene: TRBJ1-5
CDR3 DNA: TGTGCCAGTAGTATTATACAGGGGGGCAATCAGCCCCAGCATTTT
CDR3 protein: CASSIIQGGNQPQHF

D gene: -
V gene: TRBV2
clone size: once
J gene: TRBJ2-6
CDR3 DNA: TGTGCCAGCGGCTTGGGGGCCAACGTCCTGACTTTC
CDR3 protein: CASGLGANVLTF

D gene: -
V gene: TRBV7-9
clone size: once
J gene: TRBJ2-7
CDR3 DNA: TGTGCCAGCAGCCCTGGGACTTACGAGCAGTACTTC
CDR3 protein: CASSPGTYEQYF

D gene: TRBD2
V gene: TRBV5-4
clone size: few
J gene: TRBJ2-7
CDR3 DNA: TGTGCCAGCAGCCCGGGGGCTAGCGGGGGGACCTACGAGCAGTACTTC
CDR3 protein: CASSPGASGGTYEQYF

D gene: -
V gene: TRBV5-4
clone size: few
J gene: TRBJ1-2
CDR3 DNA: TGTGCCAGCAGCCCCCCCTGGGGAGGACTCTCTAACTATGGCTACACCTTC
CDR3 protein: CASSPPWGGLSNYGYTF

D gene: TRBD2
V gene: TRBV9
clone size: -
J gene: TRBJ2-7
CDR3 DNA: TGTGCCAGCAGCGTAGGTAGCGGGGCCACGGGGCAGTACTTC
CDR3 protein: CASSVGSGATGQYF

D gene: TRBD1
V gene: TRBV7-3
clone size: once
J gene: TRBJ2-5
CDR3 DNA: TGTGCCAGCAGCCGGACAGGGGTCGGGGAGACCCAGTACTTC
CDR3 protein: CASSRTGVGETQYF

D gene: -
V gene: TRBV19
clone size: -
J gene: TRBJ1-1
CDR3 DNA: TGTGCCAGTAGCCCCAAAAGGCGGGGCCCGGACCCCTCTTTAGCGGAAAGGGAGAACACTGAAGCTTTCTTT
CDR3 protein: CASSPKRRGPDPSLAERENTEAFF

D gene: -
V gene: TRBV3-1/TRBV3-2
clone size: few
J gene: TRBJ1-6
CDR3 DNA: TGTGCCAGCAGCCAAGCGAATTCACCCCTCCACTTT
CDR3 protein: CASSQANSPLHF